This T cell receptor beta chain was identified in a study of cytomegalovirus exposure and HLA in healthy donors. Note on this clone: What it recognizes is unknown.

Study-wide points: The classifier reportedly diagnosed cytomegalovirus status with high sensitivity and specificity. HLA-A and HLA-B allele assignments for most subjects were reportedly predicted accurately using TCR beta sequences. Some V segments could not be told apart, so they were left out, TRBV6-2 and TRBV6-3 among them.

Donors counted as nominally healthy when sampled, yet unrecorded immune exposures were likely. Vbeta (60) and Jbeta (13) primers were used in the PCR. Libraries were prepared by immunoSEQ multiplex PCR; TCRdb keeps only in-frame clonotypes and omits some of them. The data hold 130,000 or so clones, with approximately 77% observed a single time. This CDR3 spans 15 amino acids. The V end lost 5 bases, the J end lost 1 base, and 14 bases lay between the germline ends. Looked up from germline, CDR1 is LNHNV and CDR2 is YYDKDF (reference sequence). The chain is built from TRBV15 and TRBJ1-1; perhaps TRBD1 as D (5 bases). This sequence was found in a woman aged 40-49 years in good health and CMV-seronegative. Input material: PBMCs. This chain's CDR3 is CATSSSTVRNTEAFF. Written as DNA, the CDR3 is TGTGCCACCAGCTCCTCGACAGTAAGGAACACTGAAGCTTTCTTT.